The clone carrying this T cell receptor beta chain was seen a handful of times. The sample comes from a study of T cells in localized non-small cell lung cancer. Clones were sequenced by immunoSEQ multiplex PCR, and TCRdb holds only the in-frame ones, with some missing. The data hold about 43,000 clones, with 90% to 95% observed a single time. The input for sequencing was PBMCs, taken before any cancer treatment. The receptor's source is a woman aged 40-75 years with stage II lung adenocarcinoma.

The CDR3, as DNA: TGCAGTGCTAAGGGGATCACTGAAGCTTTCTTT. Translating gives CSAKGITEAFF. The V call is TRBV20-1, the J call TRBJ1-1, with D perhaps TRBD1 (5 bases). The V gene lost 4 bases and the J gene lost 4 bases, with 7 bases spanning the gap. In germline, CDR1 is DFQATT, CDR2 SNEGSKA (reference sequence). The CDR3 length is 11 residues.